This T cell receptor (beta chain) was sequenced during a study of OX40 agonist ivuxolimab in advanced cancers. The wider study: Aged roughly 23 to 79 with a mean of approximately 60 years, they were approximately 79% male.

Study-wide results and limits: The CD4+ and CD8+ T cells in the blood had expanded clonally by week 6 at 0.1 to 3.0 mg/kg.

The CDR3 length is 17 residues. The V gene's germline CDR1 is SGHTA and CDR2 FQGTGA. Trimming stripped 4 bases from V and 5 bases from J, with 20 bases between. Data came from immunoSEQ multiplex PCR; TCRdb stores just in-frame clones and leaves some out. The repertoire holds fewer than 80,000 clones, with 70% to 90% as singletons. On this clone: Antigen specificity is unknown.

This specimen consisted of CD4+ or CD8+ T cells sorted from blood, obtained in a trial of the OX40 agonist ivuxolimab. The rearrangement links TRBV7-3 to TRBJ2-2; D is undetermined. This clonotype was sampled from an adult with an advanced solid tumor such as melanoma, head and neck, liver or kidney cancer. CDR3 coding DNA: TGTGCCAGCAGCTCCTCCAGACTGAAAGAGAATACCGGGGAGCTGTTTTTT. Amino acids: CASSSSRLKENTGELFF.